The clone carrying this T cell receptor beta chain was observed many times. This record belongs to a study of T cells in Graves' hyperthyroidism and ophthalmopathy. It was RNA transcripts that yielded the amplified TCR beta CDR3 regions. RT-PCR in the first round (using the HTBI primer set) targeted the TCR CDR3. TCRdb reprocessed the multiplex PCR reads via MiXCR and lists one record per CDR3 protein. This table holds nearly 600,000 distinct CDR3 sequences, 13% to 15% found once. The junction had 10 bases not matched to a gene; V was cut back by 5 bases and J by 3 bases. CDR3 size: 16 residues. Uncontrolled infection, other autoimmune disease, pregnancy or lactation excluded patients. Diagnosis rested on symptoms, serum thyroxine and TRAb, thyroid ultrasound, and orbital computed tomography.

What was sequenced was blood. The V call is TRBV12-3 or TRBV12-4, the J call TRBJ2-1; 7 positions agree with TRBD1. This sequence originates from a woman between 18 and 29 years old with Graves' ophthalmopathy. The CDR3 DNA reads as TGTGCCAGCAGTCCCCGTCCCGGGACAGACTACAATGAGCAGTTCTTC. Translating gives CASSPRPGTDYNEQFF.